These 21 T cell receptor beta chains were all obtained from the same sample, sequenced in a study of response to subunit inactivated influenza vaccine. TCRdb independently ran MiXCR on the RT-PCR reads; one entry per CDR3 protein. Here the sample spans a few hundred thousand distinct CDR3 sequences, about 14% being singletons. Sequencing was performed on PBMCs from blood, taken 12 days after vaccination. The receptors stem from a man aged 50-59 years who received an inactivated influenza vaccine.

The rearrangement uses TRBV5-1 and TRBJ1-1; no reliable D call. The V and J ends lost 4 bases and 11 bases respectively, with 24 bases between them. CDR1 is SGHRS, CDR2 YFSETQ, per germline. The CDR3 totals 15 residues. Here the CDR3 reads CASSGGGLGSAYAFF. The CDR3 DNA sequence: TGCGCCAGCAGCGGCGGCGGCTTGGGCTCGGCATACGCTTTCTTT.

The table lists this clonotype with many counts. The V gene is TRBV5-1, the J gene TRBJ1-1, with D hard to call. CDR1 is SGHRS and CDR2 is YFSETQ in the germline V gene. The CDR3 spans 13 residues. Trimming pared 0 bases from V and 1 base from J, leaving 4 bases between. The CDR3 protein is CASSLVSNTEAFF. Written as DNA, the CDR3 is TGCGCCAGCAGCTTGGTTTCGAACACTGAAGCTTTCTTT. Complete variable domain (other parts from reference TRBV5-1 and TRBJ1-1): KAGVTQTPRYLIKTRGQQVTLSCSPISGHRSVSWYQQTPGQGLQFLFEYFSETQRNKGNFPGRFSGRQFSNSRSEMNVSTLELGDSALYLCASSLVSNTEAFFGQGTRLTVV.

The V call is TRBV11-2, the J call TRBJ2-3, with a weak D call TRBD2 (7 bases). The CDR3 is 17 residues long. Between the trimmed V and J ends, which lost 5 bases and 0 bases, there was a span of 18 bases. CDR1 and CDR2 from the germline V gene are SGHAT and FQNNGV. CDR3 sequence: CASSQETGGWSTDTQYF. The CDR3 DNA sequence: TGTGCCAGCAGCCAGGAGACGGGGGGCTGGAGCACAGATACGCAGTATTTT.

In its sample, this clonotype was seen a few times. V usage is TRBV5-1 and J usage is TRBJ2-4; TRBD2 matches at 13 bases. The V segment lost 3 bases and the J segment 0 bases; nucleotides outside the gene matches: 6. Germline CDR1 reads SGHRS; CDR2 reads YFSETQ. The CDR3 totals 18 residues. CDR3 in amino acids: CASSSGTSGTLAKNIQYF. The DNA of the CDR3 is TGCGCCAGCAGCTCCGGGACTAGCGGGACCCTAGCCAAAAACATTCAGTACTTC.

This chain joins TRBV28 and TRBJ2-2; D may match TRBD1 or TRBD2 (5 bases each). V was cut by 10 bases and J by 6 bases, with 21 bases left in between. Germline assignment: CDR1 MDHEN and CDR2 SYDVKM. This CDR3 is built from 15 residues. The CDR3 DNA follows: TGTGCCACGGCGCTTGGGGACCGAGGGGCCGGGGAGCTGTTTTTT. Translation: CATALGDRGAGELFF.

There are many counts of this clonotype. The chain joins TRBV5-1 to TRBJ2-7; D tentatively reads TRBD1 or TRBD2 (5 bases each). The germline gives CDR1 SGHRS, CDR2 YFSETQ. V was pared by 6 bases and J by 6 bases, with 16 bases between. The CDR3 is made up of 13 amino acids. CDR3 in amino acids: CASIPDSGGEQYF. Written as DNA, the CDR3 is TGCGCCAGCATTCCCGATTCTGGGGGCGAGCAGTACTTC.

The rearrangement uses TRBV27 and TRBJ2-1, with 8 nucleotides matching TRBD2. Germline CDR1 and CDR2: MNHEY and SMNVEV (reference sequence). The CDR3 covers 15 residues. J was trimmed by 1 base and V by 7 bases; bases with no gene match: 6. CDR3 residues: CASTRSGKSYNEQFF. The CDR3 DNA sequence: TGTGCCAGCACCCGTAGCGGGAAGTCCTACAATGAGCAGTTCTTC.

The DNA for the CDR3 is TGTGCCACCAGTGATGGTTCCAGGGCTCTGGATACGCAGTATTTT. Protein product: CATSDGSRALDTQYF. The rearrangement links TRBV24-1 to TRBJ2-3; tentatively, D is TRBD1 (5 bases). The CDR3 is 15 amino acids. The germline V gene encodes CDR1 KGHDR and CDR2 SFDVKD. Between the trimmed V and J ends, which lost 3 bases and 6 bases, there was a span of 15 bases.

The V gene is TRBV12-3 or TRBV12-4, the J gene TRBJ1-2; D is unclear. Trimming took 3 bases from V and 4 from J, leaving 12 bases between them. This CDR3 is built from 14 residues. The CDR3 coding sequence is TGTGCCAGCAGTTTGGCGGACCTGGGCTATGGCTACACCTTC. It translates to CASSLADLGYGYTF.

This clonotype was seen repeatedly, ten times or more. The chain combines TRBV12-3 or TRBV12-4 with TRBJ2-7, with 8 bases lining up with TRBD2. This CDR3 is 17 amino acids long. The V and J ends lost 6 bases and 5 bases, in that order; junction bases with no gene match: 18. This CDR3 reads CASSFGRGLAGHNEQYF. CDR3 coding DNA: TGTGCCAGCAGCTTCGGCCGGGGCCTAGCGGGTCATAACGAGCAGTACTTC.

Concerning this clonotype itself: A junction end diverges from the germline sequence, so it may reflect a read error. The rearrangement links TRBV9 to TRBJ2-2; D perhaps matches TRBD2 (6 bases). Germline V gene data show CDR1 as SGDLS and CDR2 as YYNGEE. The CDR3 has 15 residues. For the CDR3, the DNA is TGTGCCAGCAGCTCAAGGGTACTAGCTGGCGGGGAGCTGCTTTTT. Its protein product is CASSSRVLAGGELLF.

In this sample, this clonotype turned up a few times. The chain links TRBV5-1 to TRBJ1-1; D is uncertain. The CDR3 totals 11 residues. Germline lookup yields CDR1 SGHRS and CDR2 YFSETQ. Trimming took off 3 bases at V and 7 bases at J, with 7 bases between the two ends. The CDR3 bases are TGCGCCAGCAGCTCCGCCATTGAAGCTTTCTTT. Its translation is CASSSAIEAFF.

The CDR3 here is CASSQVALQGTGELFF. CDR3 bases: TGTGCCAGCAGCCAAGTGGCACTTCAAGGCACCGGGGAGCTGTTTTTT. The V call is TRBV4-2, the J call TRBJ2-2; D is unclear. Germline CDR1 LGHNA, CDR2 YNFKEQ. V was pared by 1 base and J by 4 bases, with 13 bases between. The CDR3 is made up of 16 amino acids.

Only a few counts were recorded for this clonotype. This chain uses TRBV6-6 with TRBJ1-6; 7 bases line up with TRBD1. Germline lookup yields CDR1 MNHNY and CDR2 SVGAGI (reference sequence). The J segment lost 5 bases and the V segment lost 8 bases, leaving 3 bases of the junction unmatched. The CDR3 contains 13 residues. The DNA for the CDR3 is TGTGCCAGCCGACAGGGTGATAATTCACCCCTCCACTTT. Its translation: CASRQGDNSPLHF.

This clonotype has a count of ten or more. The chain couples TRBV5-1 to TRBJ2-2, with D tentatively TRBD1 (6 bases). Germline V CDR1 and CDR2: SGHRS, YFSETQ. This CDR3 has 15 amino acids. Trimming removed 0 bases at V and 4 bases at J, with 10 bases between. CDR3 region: CASSLAQGFTGELFF. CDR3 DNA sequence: TGCGCCAGCAGCTTGGCGCAGGGGTTCACCGGGGAGCTGTTTTTT.

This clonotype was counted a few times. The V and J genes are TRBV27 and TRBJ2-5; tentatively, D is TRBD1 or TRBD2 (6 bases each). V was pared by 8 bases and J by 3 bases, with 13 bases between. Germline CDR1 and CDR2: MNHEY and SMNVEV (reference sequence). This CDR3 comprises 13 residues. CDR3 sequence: CASGYREEETQYF. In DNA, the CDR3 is TGTGCCAGCGGCTACAGGGAGGAAGAGACCCAGTACTTC.

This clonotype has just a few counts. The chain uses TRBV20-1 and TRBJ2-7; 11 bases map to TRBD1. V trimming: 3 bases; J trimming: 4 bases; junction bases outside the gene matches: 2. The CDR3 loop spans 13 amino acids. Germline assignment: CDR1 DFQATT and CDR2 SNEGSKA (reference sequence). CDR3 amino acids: CSARGDRGYEQYF. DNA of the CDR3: TGCAGTGCTAGGGGGGACAGGGGGTACGAGCAGTACTTC.

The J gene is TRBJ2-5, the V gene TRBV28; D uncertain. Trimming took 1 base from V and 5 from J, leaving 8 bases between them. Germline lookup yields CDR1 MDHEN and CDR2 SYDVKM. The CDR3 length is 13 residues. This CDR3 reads CASSLYGWETQYF. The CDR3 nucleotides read TGTGCCAGCAGTTTATACGGGTGGGAGACCCAGTACTTC.

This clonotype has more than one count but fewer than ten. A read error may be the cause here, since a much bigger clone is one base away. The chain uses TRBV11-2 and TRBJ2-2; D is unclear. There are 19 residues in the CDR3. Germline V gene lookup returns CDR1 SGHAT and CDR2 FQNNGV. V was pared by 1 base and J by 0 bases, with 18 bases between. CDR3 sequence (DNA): TGTGCCAGCAGCTTAGTTCCTAGGATTAGCCTCACGAACACCGGGGAGCTGTTTTTT. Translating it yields CASSLVPRISLTNTGELFF.

This chain's CDR3 is CASSPQGLSEQFF. The CDR3 DNA sequence: TGTGCCAGCTCACCACAAGGGTTGAGTGAGCAGTTCTTC. The chain couples TRBV18 to TRBJ2-1, with D uncertain. The CDR3 length is 13 residues. Germline CDR1 and CDR2: KGHSH and LQKENI. V lost 1 base and J 9 bases, leaving 10 bases between the germline ends.

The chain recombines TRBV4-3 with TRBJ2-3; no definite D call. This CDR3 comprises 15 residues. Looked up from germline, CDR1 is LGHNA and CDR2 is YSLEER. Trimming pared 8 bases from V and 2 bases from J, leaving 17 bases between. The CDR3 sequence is CASSVARQHTDTQYF. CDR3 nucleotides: TGCGCCAGCTCAGTGGCCCGACAACACACAGATACGCAGTATTTT.